In this sample, the clone carrying this T cell receptor (beta chain) turned up a few times. The antigen is undetermined. A 37°C coculture lasting roughly six days was applied to the mixed lymphocyte reaction cells. V lost 2 bases to trimming and J lost 7 bases, with 12 bases between them. This CDR3 has 13 amino acids. The V gene's germline CDR1 is GTSNPN and CDR2 SVGIG (reference sequence). Libraries were prepared by immunoSEQ multiplex PCR; TCRdb keeps only in-frame clonotypes and omits some of them. The repertoire holds under 20,000 clones, approximately 46% seen once, with around 5% in the top ten. The sample comes from a study of siplizumab effects on memory and regulatory T cells. Study outcomes and limitations: The study found naive T cells seemingly more diverse than memory cells and seemingly major alloresponse contributors.

The chain is built from TRBV30 and TRBJ1-5, with D unresolved. The sequenced sample consisted of CFSE-low (dividing) CD4+ T cells sorted from an allogeneic mixed lymphocyte reaction. The sequence was obtained from a human donor in good health; the cells came from an allogeneic mixed lymphocyte reaction. The CDR3 coding sequence is TGTGCCTGGAGTTATATATCTGGGCAGCCCCAGCATTTT. Protein product: CAWSYISGQPQHF.